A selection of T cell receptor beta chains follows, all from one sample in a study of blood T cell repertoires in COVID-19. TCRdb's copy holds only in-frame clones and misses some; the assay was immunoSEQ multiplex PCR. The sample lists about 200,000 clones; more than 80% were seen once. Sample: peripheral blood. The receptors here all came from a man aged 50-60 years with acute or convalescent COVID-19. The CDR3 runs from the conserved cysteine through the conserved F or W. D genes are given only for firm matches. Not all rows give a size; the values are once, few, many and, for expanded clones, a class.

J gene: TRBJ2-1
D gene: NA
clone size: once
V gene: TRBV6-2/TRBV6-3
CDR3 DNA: TGTGCCAGCAGTTTTGCTAGCCAGCGAGAGCAGTTCTTC
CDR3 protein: CASSFASQREQFF

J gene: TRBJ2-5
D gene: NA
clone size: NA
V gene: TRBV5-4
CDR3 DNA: TGTGCCAGCAGCTTTAACAGGCTGGGGGGAGAGACCCAGTACTTC
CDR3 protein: CASSFNRLGGETQYF

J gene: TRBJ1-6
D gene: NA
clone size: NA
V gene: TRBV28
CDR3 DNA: TGTGCCAGCAGTTTATCCAGGGATAATTCACCCCTCCACTTT
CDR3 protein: CASSLSRDNSPLHF

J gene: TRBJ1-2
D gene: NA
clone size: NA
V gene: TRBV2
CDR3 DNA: TGTGCCAGCTCCCTTGAGACAGTCCTTAACTATGGCTACACCTTC
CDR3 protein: CASSLETVLNYGYTF

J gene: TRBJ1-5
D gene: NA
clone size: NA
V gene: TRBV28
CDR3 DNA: NA
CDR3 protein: CASSSGQGDQPQHF

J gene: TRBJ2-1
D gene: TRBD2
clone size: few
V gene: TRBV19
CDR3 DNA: TGTGCCAGTAGCAGACTAGCGGGAGGCAATGAGCAGTTCTTC
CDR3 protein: CASSRLAGGNEQFF

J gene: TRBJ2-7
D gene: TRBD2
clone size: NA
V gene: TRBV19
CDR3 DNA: TGTGCCAGTAGTATTGGCGGGAGGCCCGCCTACGAGCAGTACTTC
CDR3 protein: CASSIGGRPAYEQYF

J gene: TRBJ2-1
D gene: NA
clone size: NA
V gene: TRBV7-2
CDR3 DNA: TGTGCCAGCAGCCGTAAACTAGAGAGTGAGCAGTTCTTC
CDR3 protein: CASSRKLESEQFF

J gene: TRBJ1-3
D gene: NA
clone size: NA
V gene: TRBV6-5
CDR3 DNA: TGTGCCAGCAGTTATGGGGGCAGCTCTGGAAACACCATATATTTT
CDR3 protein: CASSYGGSSGNTIYF

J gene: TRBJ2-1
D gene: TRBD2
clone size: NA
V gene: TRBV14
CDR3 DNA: TGTGCCAGCAGTTATGGACTAGCTGGTAAGGGTGAGCAGTTCTTC
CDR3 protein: CASSYGLAGKGEQFF

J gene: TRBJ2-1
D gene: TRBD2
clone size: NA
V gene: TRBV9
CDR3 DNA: TGTGCCAGCAGCGCTAGCGGGGGGGCTTCCTACAATGAGCAGTTCTTC
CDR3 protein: CASSASGGASYNEQFF

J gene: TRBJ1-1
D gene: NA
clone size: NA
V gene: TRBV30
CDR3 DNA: TGTGCCTGGAGAGGACAGTGGACCGAAGCTTTCTTT
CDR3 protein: CAWRGQWTEAFF

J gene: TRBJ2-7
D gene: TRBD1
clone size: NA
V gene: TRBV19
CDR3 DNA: TGTGCCAGTAGTCCAGGGACAGGGGTCCCCTACGAGCAGTACTTC
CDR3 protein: CASSPGTGVPYEQYF

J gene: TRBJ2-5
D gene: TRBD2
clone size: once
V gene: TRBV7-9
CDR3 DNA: TGTGCCAGCAGTCCCGGGGGGGGCCAAGAGACCCAGTACTTC
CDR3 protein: CASSPGGGQETQYF

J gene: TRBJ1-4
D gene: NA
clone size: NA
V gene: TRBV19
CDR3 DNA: TGTGCCAGTAGTCGCGGGGGGGGTGAAAAACTGTTTTTT
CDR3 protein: CASSRGGGEKLFF

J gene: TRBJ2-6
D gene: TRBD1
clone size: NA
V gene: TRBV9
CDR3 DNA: TGTGCCAGCAGCGGATCCCGGGACAGGGGACCTGGGGCCAACGTCCTGACTTTC
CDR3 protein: CASSGSRDRGPGANVLTF

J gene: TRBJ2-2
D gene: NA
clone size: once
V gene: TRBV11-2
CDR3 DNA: TGTGCCAGCAGCTTAGGTTATCGGGTCGGCGGCCGAGGCACCGGGGAGCTGTTTTTT
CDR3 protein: CASSLGYRVGGRGTGELFF

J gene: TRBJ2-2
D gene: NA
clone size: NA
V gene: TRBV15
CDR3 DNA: TGTGCCACCAGCATCAACAGGGTAGCGAACACCGGGGAGCTGTTTTTT
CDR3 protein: CATSINRVANTGELFF

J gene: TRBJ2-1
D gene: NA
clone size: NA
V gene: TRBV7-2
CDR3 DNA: TGTGCCAGCAGCTTTGGGCCGGTCTCCTACAATGAGCAGTTCTTC
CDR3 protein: CASSFGPVSYNEQFF

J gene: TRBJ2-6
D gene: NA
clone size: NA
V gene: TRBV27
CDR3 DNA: TGTGCCAGCACTTCCGGAGCTGCTGGGGCCAACGTCCTGACTTTC
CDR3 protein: CASTSGAAGANVLTF

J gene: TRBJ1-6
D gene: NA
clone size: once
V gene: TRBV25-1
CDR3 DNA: TGTGCCAGCAGTGCGGTCCAGGGGTCTGATAATTCACCCCTCCACTTT
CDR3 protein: CASSAVQGSDNSPLHF

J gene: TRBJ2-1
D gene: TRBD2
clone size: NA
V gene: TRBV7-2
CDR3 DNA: TGTGCCAGCAGCTTCATGCCTAGCGGGAAAAATGAGCAGTTCTTC
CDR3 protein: CASSFMPSGKNEQFF

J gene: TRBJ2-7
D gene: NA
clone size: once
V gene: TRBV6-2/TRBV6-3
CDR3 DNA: TGTGCCAGCAGTTACAGCACTAGCCTCTCCTACGAGCAGTACTTC
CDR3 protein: CASSYSTSLSYEQYF

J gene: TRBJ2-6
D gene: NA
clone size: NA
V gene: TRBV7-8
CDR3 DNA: TGTGCCAGCAGCGTCCTCGGGGCTGGGGCCAACGTCCTGACTTTC
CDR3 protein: CASSVLGAGANVLTF

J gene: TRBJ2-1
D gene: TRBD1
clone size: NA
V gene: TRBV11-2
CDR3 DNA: TGTGCCAGCAGCGGGCCGGGACAGCGATACAATGAGCAGTTCTTC
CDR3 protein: CASSGPGQRYNEQFF

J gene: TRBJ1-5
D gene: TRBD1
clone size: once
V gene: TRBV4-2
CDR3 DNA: TGTGCCAGCAGCCAAGATCGGCAGGGGGGCAATCAGCCCCAGCATTTT
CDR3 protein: CASSQDRQGGNQPQHF

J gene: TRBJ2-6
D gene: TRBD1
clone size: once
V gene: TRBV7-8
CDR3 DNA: TGTGCCAGCAGCACCCCAGGGGGCATCAACGTCCTGACTTTC
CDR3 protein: CASSTPGGINVLTF

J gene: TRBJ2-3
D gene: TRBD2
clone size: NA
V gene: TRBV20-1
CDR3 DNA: TGCAGTGCTAGAGAGCGGGGGACGCAGTATTTT
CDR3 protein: CSARERGTQYF

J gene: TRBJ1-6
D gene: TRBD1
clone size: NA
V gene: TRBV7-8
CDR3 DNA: TGTGCCAGCAGCTTAGGGAGGGACAGGGGTTTTGGGCCCCTCCACTTT
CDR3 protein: CASSLGRDRGFGPLHF

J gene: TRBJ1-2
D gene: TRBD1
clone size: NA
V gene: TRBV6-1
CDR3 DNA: TGTGCCAGCAGTGAGACGGGACAGGGGGCGCAAGGCTACACCTTC
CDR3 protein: CASSETGQGAQGYTF

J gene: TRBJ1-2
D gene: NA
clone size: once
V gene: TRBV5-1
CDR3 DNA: TGCGCCAGCAGCTTGGAGGGGTTCCTGTGGGGCTACACCTTC
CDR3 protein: CASSLEGFLWGYTF

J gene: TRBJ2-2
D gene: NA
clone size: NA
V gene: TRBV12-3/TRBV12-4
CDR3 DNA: TGTGCCAGCACCCCTGGACACGGGGAGCTGTTTTTT
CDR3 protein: CASTPGHGELFF

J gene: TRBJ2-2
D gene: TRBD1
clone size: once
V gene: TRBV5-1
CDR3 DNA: TGCGCCAGCAGCTTGATCCCCGGGACAGCGAACACCGGGGAGCTGTTTTTT
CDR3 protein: CASSLIPGTANTGELFF

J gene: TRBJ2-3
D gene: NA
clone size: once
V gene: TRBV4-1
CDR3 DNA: TGCGCCAGCAGCCAAGATCCAGGGCGCACAGATACGCAGTATTTT
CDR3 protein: CASSQDPGRTDTQYF

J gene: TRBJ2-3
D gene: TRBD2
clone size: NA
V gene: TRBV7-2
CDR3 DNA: TGTGCCAGCAGCTCTGTAGCGGGGTTCCTCTCTAGCACAGATACGCAGTATTTT
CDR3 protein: CASSSVAGFLSSTDTQYF

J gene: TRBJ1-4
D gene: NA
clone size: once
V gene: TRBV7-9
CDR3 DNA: TGTGCCAGCAGCTCTCACCTGAGGGAAAATGAAAAACTGTTTTTT
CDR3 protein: CASSSHLRENEKLFF

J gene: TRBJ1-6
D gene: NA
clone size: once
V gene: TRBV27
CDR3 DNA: TGTGCCAGCAGTTTATGGCAATATAATTCACCCCTCCACTTT
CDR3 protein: CASSLWQYNSPLHF

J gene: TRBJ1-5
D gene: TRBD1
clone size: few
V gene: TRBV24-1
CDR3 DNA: TGTGCCACCAGTGAGGGACAGGGGGTCGGCTCGGGTTCCAATCAGCCCCAGCATTTT
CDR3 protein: CATSEGQGVGSGSNQPQHF

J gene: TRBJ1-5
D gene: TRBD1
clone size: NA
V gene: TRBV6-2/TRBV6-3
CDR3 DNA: TGTGCCAGCAGTTACCCGGGACAGGGGGAACAGCCCCAGCATTTT
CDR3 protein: CASSYPGQGEQPQHF

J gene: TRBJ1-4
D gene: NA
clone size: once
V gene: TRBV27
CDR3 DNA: TGTGCCAGCAGTTTTCGTAGGGGGTTGCCTAATGAAAAACTGTTTTTT
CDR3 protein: CASSFRRGLPNEKLFF

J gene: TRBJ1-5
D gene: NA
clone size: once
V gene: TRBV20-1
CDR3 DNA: TGCAGTGCTAGTGTCCAGGGTGAGACCCAGCATTTT
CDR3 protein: CSASVQGETQHF

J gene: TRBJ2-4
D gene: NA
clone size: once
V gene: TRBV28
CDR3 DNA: TGTGCCAGCAGTTTAGCCACAGGGGACTCGTCGAAAAACATTCAGTACTTC
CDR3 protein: CASSLATGDSSKNIQYF